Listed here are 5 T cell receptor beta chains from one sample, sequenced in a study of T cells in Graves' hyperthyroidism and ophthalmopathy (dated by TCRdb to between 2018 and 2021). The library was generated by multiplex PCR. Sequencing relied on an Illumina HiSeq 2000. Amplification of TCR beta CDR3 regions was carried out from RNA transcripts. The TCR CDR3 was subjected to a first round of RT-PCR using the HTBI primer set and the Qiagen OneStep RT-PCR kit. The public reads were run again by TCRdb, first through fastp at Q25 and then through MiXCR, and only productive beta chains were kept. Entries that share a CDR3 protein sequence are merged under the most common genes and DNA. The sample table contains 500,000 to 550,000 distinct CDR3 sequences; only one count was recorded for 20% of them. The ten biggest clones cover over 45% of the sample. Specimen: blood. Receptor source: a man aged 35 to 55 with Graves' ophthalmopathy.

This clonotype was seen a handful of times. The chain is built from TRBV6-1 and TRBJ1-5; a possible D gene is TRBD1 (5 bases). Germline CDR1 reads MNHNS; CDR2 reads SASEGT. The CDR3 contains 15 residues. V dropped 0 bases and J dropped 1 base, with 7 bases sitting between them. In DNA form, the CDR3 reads TGTGCCAGCAGTGAAGCACGGGGGAGCAATCAGCCCCAGCATTTT. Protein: CASSEARGSNQPQHF.

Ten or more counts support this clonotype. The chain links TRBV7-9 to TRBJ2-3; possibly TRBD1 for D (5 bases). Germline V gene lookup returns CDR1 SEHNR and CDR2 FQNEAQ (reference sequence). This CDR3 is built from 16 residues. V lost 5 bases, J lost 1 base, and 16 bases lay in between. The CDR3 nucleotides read TGTGCCAGCAGCCTACCTCTGGGGCGGCGCACAGATACGCAGTATTTT. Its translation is CASSLPLGRRTDTQYF.

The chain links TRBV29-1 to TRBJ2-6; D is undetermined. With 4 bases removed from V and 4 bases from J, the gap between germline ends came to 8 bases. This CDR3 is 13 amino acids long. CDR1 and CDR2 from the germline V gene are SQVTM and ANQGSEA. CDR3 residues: CSVVTGGANVLTF. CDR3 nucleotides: TGCAGCGTTGTGACTGGAGGGGCCAACGTCCTGACTTTC. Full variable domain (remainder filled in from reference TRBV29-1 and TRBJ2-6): SAVISQKPSRDICQRGTSLTIQCQVDSQVTMMFWYRQQPGQSLTLIATANQGSEATYESGFVIDKFPISRPNLTFSTLTVSNMSPEDSSIYLCSVVTGGANVLTFGAGSRLTVL.

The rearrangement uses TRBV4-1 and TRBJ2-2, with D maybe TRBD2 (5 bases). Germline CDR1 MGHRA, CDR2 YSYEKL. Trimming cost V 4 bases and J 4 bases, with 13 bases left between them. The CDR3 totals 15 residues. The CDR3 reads CASSPVTRGTGELFF. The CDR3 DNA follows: TGCGCCAGCAGCCCCGTAACTAGAGGCACCGGGGAGCTGTTTTTT.

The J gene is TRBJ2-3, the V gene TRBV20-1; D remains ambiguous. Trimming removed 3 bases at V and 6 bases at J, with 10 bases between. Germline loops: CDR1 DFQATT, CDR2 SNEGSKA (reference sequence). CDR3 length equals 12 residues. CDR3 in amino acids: CSARDGGDTQYF. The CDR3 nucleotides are TGCAGTGCTAGGGACGGTGGGGATACGCAGTATTTT.